This T cell receptor (beta chain) comes out of a study of blood T cells in healthy people across ages. With respect to this clonotype: The antigen is not known.

In germline, CDR1 is MDHEN, CDR2 SYDVKM. The V end was cut by 9 bases, the J end by 0 bases, with 12 bases between. The CDR3 runs 13 residues. The study, taken as a whole, reports: Comparison with aged donors showed that long-lived donors had more naive CD4+ cells and higher diversity. The diversity estimates, figures obtained from one million T cells, were considered underestimates.

Combining a sample-barcoded 5' primer with a J-beta primer mix, a second PCR ran for roughly 7 to 11 cycles. TCRdb re-derived calls from the 5' RACE reads in MiXCR, one entry per CDR3 protein. This sample has roughly 1.6 million distinct CDR3 sequences; 34% occur once, and the top ten carry about 10%. The genes are TRBV28 and TRBJ2-7, with D possibly being TRBD1 or TRBD2 (5 bases each). Source material: blood. This receptor was obtained from a woman younger than 45 in good health. The CDR3 DNA sequence: TGTGCCAGTTGGGACGCCAACTCCTACGAGCAGTACTTC. Amino acids: CASWDANSYEQYF.